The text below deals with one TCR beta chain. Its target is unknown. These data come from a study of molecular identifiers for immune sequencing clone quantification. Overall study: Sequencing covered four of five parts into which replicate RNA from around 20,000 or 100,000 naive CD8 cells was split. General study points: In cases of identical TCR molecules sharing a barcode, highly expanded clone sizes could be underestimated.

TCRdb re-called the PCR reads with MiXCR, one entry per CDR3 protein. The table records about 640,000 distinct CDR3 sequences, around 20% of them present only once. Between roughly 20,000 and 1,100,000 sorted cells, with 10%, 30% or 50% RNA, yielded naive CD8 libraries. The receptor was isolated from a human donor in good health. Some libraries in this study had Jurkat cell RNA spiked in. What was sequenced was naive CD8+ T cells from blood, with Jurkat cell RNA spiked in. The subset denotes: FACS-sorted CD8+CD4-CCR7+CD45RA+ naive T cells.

The CDR3 bases are TGTGCCACCATGAACGGGCATGAACTGTTTTTT. It is translated as CATMNGHELFF. The V and J genes are TRBV15 and TRBJ1-4, with unresolved D. From germline, CDR1 is LNHNV and CDR2 YYDKDF (reference sequence). The CDR3 contains 11 residues. The V end was cut by 7 bases, the J end by 12 bases, with 12 bases between.